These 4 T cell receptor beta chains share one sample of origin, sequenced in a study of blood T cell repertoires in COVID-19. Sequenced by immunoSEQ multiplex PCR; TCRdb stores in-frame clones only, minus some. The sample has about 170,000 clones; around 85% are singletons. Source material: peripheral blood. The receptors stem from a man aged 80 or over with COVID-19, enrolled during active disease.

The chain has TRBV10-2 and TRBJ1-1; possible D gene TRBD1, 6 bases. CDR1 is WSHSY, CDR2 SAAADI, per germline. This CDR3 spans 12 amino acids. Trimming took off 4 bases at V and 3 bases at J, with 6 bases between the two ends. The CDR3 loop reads CASSAGDTEAFF. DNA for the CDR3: TGCGCCAGCAGTGCAGGGGACACTGAAGCTTTCTTT.

CDR3 DNA: TGTGCCAGCAGCTTAGTTCTTGCAGGGGTGACTGAAGCTTTCTTT. Protein: CASSLVLAGVTEAFF. The V and J genes are TRBV11-3 and TRBJ1-1, with a weak D call TRBD1 (6 bases). V dropped 1 base and J dropped 5 bases, with 14 bases sitting between them. The CDR3 runs to 15 residues. The V gene's germline CDR1 is SGHNT and CDR2 YENEEA.

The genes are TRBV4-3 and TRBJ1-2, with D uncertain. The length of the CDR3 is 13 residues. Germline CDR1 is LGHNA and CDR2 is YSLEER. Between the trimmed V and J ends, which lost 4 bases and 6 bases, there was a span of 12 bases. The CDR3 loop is CASSPLGRDGYTF. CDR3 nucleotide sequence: TGCGCCAGCAGCCCCCTGGGGAGGGATGGCTACACCTTC.

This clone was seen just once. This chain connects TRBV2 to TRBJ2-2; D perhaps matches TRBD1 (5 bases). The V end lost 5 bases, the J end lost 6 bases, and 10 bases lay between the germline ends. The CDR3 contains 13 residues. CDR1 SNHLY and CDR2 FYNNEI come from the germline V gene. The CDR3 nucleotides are TGTGCCAGCAGTTACACAGGTTCCGGGGAGCTGTTTTTT. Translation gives CASSYTGSGELFF. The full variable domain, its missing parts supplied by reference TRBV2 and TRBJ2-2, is EPEVTQTPSHQVTQMGQEVILRCVPISNHLYFYWYRQILGQKVEFLVSFYNNEISEKSEIFDDQFSVERPDGSNFTLKIRSTKLEDSAMYFCASSYTGSGELFFGEGSRLTVL.